One sample yielded the 16 T cell receptor beta chains listed below, sequenced in a study of CD8+ T cells in alopecia areata. cDNA serving as the sequencing template came from extracted, reverse transcribed RNA. Assay: immunoSEQ multiplex PCR; the TCRdb copy retains only in-frame clones and omits some. The sample comprises 70,000 or so clones, roughly 60% of which are singletons, and approximately 17% rests with the top ten. The sample was CD8+ T cells sorted from blood, taken at week 0. These receptors came from a human donor with alopecia areata.

CDR3 coding DNA: TGTGCCAGCAGTTTGGGAGGCGGGACAGGGATTTACGAGCAGTACTTC. Its translation is CASSLGGGTGIYEQYF. The chain links TRBV27 to TRBJ2-7; 9 positions agree with TRBD1. CDR1 is MNHEY and CDR2 is SMNVEV in the germline V gene (reference sequence). There are 16 residues in the CDR3. Unmatched junction bases numbered 10, after V lost 3 bases and J lost 4 bases.

The V gene is TRBV4-3, the J gene TRBJ2-4, with 7 bases that match TRBD1. The germline V gene encodes CDR1 LGHNA and CDR2 YSLEER. V dropped 0 bases and J dropped 3; count of bases not matched to a gene: 11. The CDR3 is 18 amino acids. The DNA for the CDR3 is TGCGCCAGCAGCCAAGAGATGAGGGGGCGATCGGACAAAAACATTCAGTACTTC. This gives the protein CASSQEMRGRSDKNIQYF.

This chain's CDR3 is CASTWGTEAFF. CDR3 DNA: TGTGCCAGCACCTGGGGCACTGAAGCTTTCTTT. This chain joins TRBV6-5 and TRBJ1-1; D not certain. V lost 7 bases and J 4 bases, leaving 7 bases between the germline ends. Per the germline V gene, CDR1 is MNHEY and CDR2 is SVGAGI. The CDR3 runs 11 residues.

The gene calls are TRBV7-3 and TRBJ1-3; TRBD1 agrees at 9 bases. Germline V gene sequence: CDR1 SGHTA, CDR2 FQGTGA. The J segment lost 8 bases and the V segment lost 2 bases, leaving 1 base of the junction unmatched. The CDR3 totals 13 residues. The CDR3 here is CASSLDRGDTIYF. In DNA, the CDR3 is TGTGCCAGCAGCTTAGACAGGGGGGACACCATATATTTT.

This clone was recorded many times. This chain uses TRBV7-6 with TRBJ2-2; TRBD1 agrees at 12 bases. The V and J ends lost 1 base and 4 bases, in that order; junction bases with no gene match: 10. CDR1 and CDR2 from the germline V gene are SGHVS and FNYEAQ. The CDR3 is made up of 19 amino acids. CDR3 nucleotide sequence: TGTGCCAGCAGCTTAGGCCCCAGGGGACAGGGGGCGACCACCGGGGAGCTGTTTTTT. This encodes CASSLGPRGQGATTGELFF.

The genes are TRBV29-1 and TRBJ2-4, with D possibly TRBD1 on 7 matching bases. Germline values: CDR1 SQVTM, CDR2 ANQGSEA. The CDR3 consists of 17 residues. V gave up 2 bases and J gave up 1 base, with 18 bases separating them. CDR3 bases: TGCAGCGTTGAACGGCCAGGGGGGTTCGGGGCCAAAAACATTCAGTACTTC. It codes for CSVERPGGFGAKNIQYF. Looking up the rest from reference TRBV29-1 and TRBJ2-4 gives the full variable domain: SAVISQKPSRDICQRGTSLTIQCQVDSQVTMMFWYRQQPGQSLTLIATANQGSEATYESGFVIDKFPISRPNLTFSTLTVSNMSPEDSSIYLCSVERPGGFGAKNIQYFGAGTRLSVL.

The sample holds one count of this clone. The rearrangement uses TRBV5-1 and TRBJ2-2; possible D gene TRBD1, 5 bases. The CDR3 totals 16 residues. Per germline, CDR1 SGHRS and CDR2 YFSETQ. Trimming shortened V by 4 bases and J by 0 bases, and 13 bases separated the two germline ends. The chain's CDR3 is CASSGDRDANTGELFF. CDR3 DNA sequence: TGCGCCAGCAGCGGAGACAGAGACGCGAACACCGGGGAGCTGTTTTTT.

This rearrangement joins TRBV7-9 to TRBJ1-6, with no clear D. The CDR3 spans 13 residues. Trimming pared 8 bases from V and 8 bases from J, leaving 13 bases between. Germline V gives CDR1 SEHNR, CDR2 FQNEAQ (reference sequence). CDR3 nucleotide sequence: TGTGCCAGCGGCGACCCTTTGGATTCACCCCTCCACTTT. Amino acid sequence: CASGDPLDSPLHF. The variable domain in full, with the rest retrieved from reference TRBV7-9 and TRBJ1-6, is DTGVSQNPRHKITKRGQNVTFRCDPISEHNRLYWYRQTLGQGPEFLTYFQNEAQLEKSRLLSDRFSAERPKGSFSTLEIQRTEQGDSAMYLCASGDPLDSPLHFGNGTRLTVT.

The V and J genes are TRBV5-1 and TRBJ2-1; TRBD2 matches at 7 bases. Looked up from germline, CDR1 is SGHRS and CDR2 is YFSETQ. The CDR3 runs 15 residues. Unmatched junction bases numbered 9, after V lost 4 bases and J lost 5 bases. The CDR3 loop reads CASSAGTMYDNEQFF. The CDR3, as DNA: TGCGCCAGCAGCGCCGGGACTATGTATGACAATGAGCAGTTCTTC.

The count of this clone is one. This CDR3 reads CASSGPGRGELFF. In DNA form, the CDR3 reads TGTGCCAGCAGTGGCCCAGGACGAGGGGAGCTGTTTTTT. The chain links TRBV25-1 to TRBJ2-2, with no clear D. The V gene lost 4 bases and the J gene lost 8 bases, with 11 bases spanning the gap. The CDR3 has 13 residues. Germline CDR1 MGHDK, CDR2 SYGVNS.

The table lists this clone with many counts. The chain has TRBV7-2 and TRBJ2-7; D gene uncertain. CDR1 is SGHTA and CDR2 is FQGNSA in the germline V gene. This CDR3 spans 12 amino acids. Between the trimmed V and J ends, which lost 1 base and 2 bases, there was a span of 3 bases. The CDR3 DNA sequence: TGTGCCAGCAGCTTAGGGACCTACGAGCAGTACTTC. Translation gives CASSLGTYEQYF.

The chain links TRBV29-1 to TRBJ2-2; 9 bases align to TRBD1. Looked up from germline, CDR1 is SQVTM and CDR2 is ANQGSEA. The J segment lost 5 bases and the V segment lost 2 bases, leaving 9 bases of the junction unmatched. The CDR3 runs to 16 residues. CDR3 in DNA: TGCAGCGTTGAAAACTACAGGGGGCGAGGGACCGGGGAGCTGTTTTTT. Protein: CSVENYRGRGTGELFF.

The chain combines TRBV29-1 with TRBJ2-7; D gene uncertain. The V and J ends lost 6 bases and 3 bases respectively, with 12 bases between them. This CDR3 is 12 amino acids long. Germline V gene data show CDR1 as SQVTM and CDR2 as ANQGSEA. CDR3 sequence: CSVEPNDYEQYF. CDR3 in DNA: TGCAGCGTCGAACCAAATGACTACGAGCAGTACTTC.

The rearrangement uses TRBV5-6 and TRBJ2-7; possibly TRBD1 for D (6 bases). CDR1 and CDR2 (germline): SGHDT, YYEEEE. The CDR3 is made up of 14 amino acids. The V gene lost 5 bases and the J gene lost 1 base, with 13 bases spanning the gap. The CDR3 nucleotides read TGTGCCAGCAGTCTGGAGACAGGTTCCTACGAGCAGTACTTC. Amino acid sequence: CASSLETGSYEQYF.

The chain carries TRBV5-1 and TRBJ2-3, with 9 bases aligning to TRBD2. Germline V gene data show CDR1 as SGHRS and CDR2 as YFSETQ. J lost 4 bases, V lost 3 bases, and 9 bases had no gene match. The CDR3 spans 16 residues. DNA of the CDR3: TGCGCCAGCAGCTCTATAGCGGGGGCCGACGCAGATACGCAGTATTTT. This translates into CASSSIAGADADTQYF.

This clone came up a few times. The rearrangement uses TRBV27 and TRBJ2-1, with TRBD2 as a possible D gene (6 bases). V gave up 5 bases and J gave up 4 bases, with 15 bases separating them. This CDR3 contains 15 residues. Germline CDR1 is MNHEY and CDR2 is SMNVEV (reference sequence). CDR3 protein: CASSRGPAGYNEQFF. For the CDR3, the DNA is TGTGCCAGCAGTCGAGGACCCGCGGGGTACAATGAGCAGTTCTTC.